These T cell receptor beta chains were read from a single sample in a study of control samples from healthy donors and cancer patients. Method: immunoSEQ multiplex PCR; TCRdb's copy keeps in-frame clones and lacks some. The sample contains approximately 100,000 clones, roughly 92% of which appear only once. The sequencing sample was made of blood. The source is a human donor in good health. The donor label of this sample is uncertain. Both conserved end residues are part of each CDR3. D genes are given only for firm matches. Only some rows state a clone size, as once, few, many or a class for expanded clones.

j_gene: TRBJ2-6
abundance: .
v_gene: TRBV19
d_gene: .
CDR3aa: CASKVMRGANVLTF
CDR3nt: TGTGCCAGTAAAGTTATGCGGGGGGCCAACGTCCTGACTTTC

j_gene: TRBJ1-6
abundance: .
v_gene: TRBV19
d_gene: .
CDR3aa: CASSIGWDRRIPLHF
CDR3nt: TGTGCCAGTAGTATCGGATGGGACCGGCGTATTCCCCTCCACTTT

j_gene: TRBJ1-1
abundance: .
v_gene: TRBV7-8
d_gene: .
CDR3aa: CAWGNTEAFF
CDR3nt: TGTGCCTGGGGGAACACTGAAGCTTTCTTT

j_gene: TRBJ1-1
abundance: once
v_gene: TRBV19
d_gene: .
CDR3aa: CASSEGLGVGTEAFF
CDR3nt: TGTGCCAGTAGCGAAGGTCTCGGGGTTGGGACTGAAGCTTTCTTT

j_gene: TRBJ1-1
abundance: once
v_gene: TRBV28
d_gene: .
CDR3aa: CASSFAGRGAFF
CDR3nt: TGTGCCAGCAGTTTTGCCGGGCGAGGAGCTTTCTTT

j_gene: TRBJ1-6
abundance: .
v_gene: TRBV30
d_gene: TRBD1
CDR3aa: CAWSPGTVSVTLHF
CDR3nt: TGTGCCTGGAGCCCCGGGACAGTGAGTGTCACCCTCCACTTT

j_gene: TRBJ1-3
abundance: .
v_gene: TRBV19
d_gene: .
CDR3aa: CAGKPNSGNTIYF
CDR3nt: TGTGCCGGCAAGCCGAACTCTGGAAACACCATATATTTT

j_gene: TRBJ1-5
abundance: .
v_gene: TRBV6-5
d_gene: TRBD1
CDR3aa: CASSSQGAHQPQHF
CDR3nt: TGTGCCAGCAGTTCACAGGGGGCCCATCAGCCCCAGCATTTT

j_gene: TRBJ2-7
abundance: .
v_gene: TRBV5-1
d_gene: .
CDR3aa: CASSLDLGVAYEQYF
CDR3nt: TGCGCCAGCAGCTTGGATCTGGGCGTAGCCTACGAGCAGTACTTC

j_gene: TRBJ1-1
abundance: .
v_gene: TRBV5-1
d_gene: TRBD1
CDR3aa: CASSLGGGSSEAFF
CDR3nt: TGCGCCAGCAGCTTGGGAGGGGGCAGCTCTGAAGCTTTCTTT

j_gene: TRBJ2-3
abundance: .
v_gene: TRBV7-2
d_gene: .
CDR3aa: CASSLAANTQYF
CDR3nt: TGTGCCAGCAGCTTAGCGGCCAATACGCAGTATTTT

j_gene: TRBJ2-3
abundance: .
v_gene: TRBV5-4
d_gene: TRBD2
CDR3aa: CASSLVRGGTLTDTQYF
CDR3nt: TGTGCCAGCAGCTTGGTCCGCGGGGGGACCCTCACAGATACGCAGTATTTT

j_gene: TRBJ1-1
abundance: .
v_gene: TRBV5-4
d_gene: .
CDR3aa: CASSLVGAGVAFF
CDR3nt: TGTGCCAGCAGCCTGGTGGGGGCAGGAGTGGCTTTCTTT

j_gene: TRBJ1-1
abundance: .
v_gene: TRBV5-6
d_gene: TRBD1
CDR3aa: CASSLGGRNTEAFF
CDR3nt: TGTGCCAGCAGTTTAGGGGGCAGGAACACTGAAGCTTTCTTT

j_gene: TRBJ1-1
abundance: .
v_gene: TRBV11-3
d_gene: .
CDR3aa: CASSLIQALWTEAFF
CDR3nt: TGTGCCAGCAGCTTGATCCAGGCTTTGTGGACTGAAGCTTTCTTT

j_gene: TRBJ1-2
abundance: .
v_gene: TRBV9
d_gene: TRBD1
CDR3aa: CASSRQGGGYTF
CDR3nt: TGTGCCAGCAGTCGACAGGGTGGGGGCTACACCTTC

j_gene: TRBJ2-7
abundance: .
v_gene: TRBV7-2
d_gene: .
CDR3aa: CASSPLRNYEQYF
CDR3nt: TGTGCCAGCAGCCCCCTGCGAAACTACGAGCAGTACTTC

j_gene: TRBJ1-1
abundance: .
v_gene: TRBV6-4
d_gene: .
CDR3aa: CASSDETNTEAFF
CDR3nt: TGTGCCAGCAGTGACGAGACGAACACTGAAGCTTTCTTT

j_gene: TRBJ1-4
abundance: .
v_gene: TRBV19
d_gene: .
CDR3aa: CASSLAGINEKLFF
CDR3nt: TGTGCCAGTAGCCTCGCAGGAATTAATGAAAAACTGTTTTTT

j_gene: TRBJ1-1
abundance: .
v_gene: TRBV5-4
d_gene: .
CDR3aa: CASSWARGGTEAFF
CDR3nt: TGTGCCAGCAGCTGGGCCAGGGGCGGCACTGAAGCTTTCTTT

j_gene: TRBJ1-3
abundance: .
v_gene: TRBV3-1/TRBV3-2
d_gene: TRBD1
CDR3aa: CASSQGGTVSSGNTIYF
CDR3nt: TGTGCCAGCAGCCAAGGGGGGACAGTAAGCTCTGGAAACACCATATATTTT

j_gene: TRBJ2-3
abundance: .
v_gene: TRBV6-2/TRBV6-3
d_gene: TRBD1
CDR3aa: CASSYGQEADTQYF
CDR3nt: TGTGCCAGCAGCTATGGACAGGAAGCAGATACGCAGTATTTT

j_gene: TRBJ2-7
abundance: many
v_gene: TRBV3-1/TRBV3-2
d_gene: .
CDR3aa: CASSPIHQTGEQYF
CDR3nt: TGTGCCAGCAGCCCCATACATCAGACGGGGGAGCAGTACTTC

j_gene: TRBJ1-2
abundance: .
v_gene: TRBV4-2
d_gene: .
CDR3aa: CASSQEVAFSYGYTF
CDR3nt: TGTGCCAGCAGCCAAGAAGTCGCGTTTTCCTATGGCTACACCTTC

j_gene: TRBJ1-4
abundance: .
v_gene: TRBV5-5
d_gene: .
CDR3aa: CASSLGPLRATNEKLFF
CDR3nt: TGTGCCAGCAGCTTGGGACCCTTGAGGGCAACTAATGAAAAACTGTTTTTT

j_gene: TRBJ2-6
abundance: .
v_gene: TRBV14
d_gene: .
CDR3aa: CASSRGSGANVLTF
CDR3nt: TGTGCCAGCAGCCGGGGCTCTGGGGCCAACGTCCTGACTTTC

j_gene: TRBJ1-5
abundance: .
v_gene: TRBV13
d_gene: .
CDR3aa: CASSANLQRQTGHSNQPQHF
CDR3nt: TGTGCCAGCAGTGCGAACCTTCAGCGTCAGACGGGGCATAGCAATCAGCCCCAGCATTTT

j_gene: TRBJ2-2
abundance: .
v_gene: TRBV10-3
d_gene: .
CDR3aa: CAISERELYTGELFF
CDR3nt: TGTGCCATCAGTGAGCGGGAGCTGTACACCGGGGAGCTGTTTTTT

j_gene: TRBJ2-6
abundance: .
v_gene: TRBV6-5
d_gene: .
CDR3aa: CASSYSDTTGANVLTF
CDR3nt: TGTGCCAGCAGTTACTCGGACACTACTGGGGCCAACGTCCTGACTTTC

j_gene: TRBJ1-4
abundance: .
v_gene: TRBV19
d_gene: TRBD1
CDR3aa: CASSPGGLGEKLFF
CDR3nt: TGTGCCAGTAGCCCAGGGGGTCTTGGGGAAAAACTGTTTTTT